A selection of T cell receptor beta chains follows, all from one sample in a study of blood T cell repertoires in COVID-19. The assay was immunoSEQ multiplex PCR, and TCRdb's table has in-frame clones only and misses some. The table has around 200,000 clones, around 86% seen once. The sequencing input was peripheral blood. Receptor source: a man aged 40-49 years with active or convalescent COVID-19. Both conserved end residues are part of each CDR3. The D gene is left open where the match is weak.

NA	TRBV6-2/TRBV6-3	TRBJ2-1	CASSHARGGRYNEQFF
NA	TRBV29-1	TRBJ1-2	CSVAGGGRGYGYTF
NA	TRBV19	TRBJ1-2	CASSPPQGPGYGYTF
TRBD1	TRBV28	TRBJ1-1	CASRPLDRGLAEAFF
TRBD2	TRBV5-4	TRBJ2-5	CASSSGGGRETQYF
TRBD2	TRBV30	TRBJ2-1	CAWSSTSGAYNEQFF
NA	TRBV29-1	TRBJ1-6	CSVTTETNNSPLHF
NA	TRBV7-9	TRBJ2-5	CASSLGLSETQYF
NA	TRBV4-1	TRBJ1-2	CASSQDLMAGYTF
NA	TRBV7-2	TRBJ2-7	CASSPSHKGGGYEQYF
TRBD1	TRBV25-1	TRBJ2-3	CASQNRGSTDTQYF
NA	TRBV28	TRBJ2-7	CASTLGPAGPYEQYF
NA	TRBV12-3/TRBV12-4	TRBJ2-2	CASSLASTGELFF
NA	TRBV29-1	TRBJ1-5	CSTREGKNQPQHF
TRBD1	TRBV24-1	TRBJ2-1	CATRDRVFNEQFF
NA	TRBV12-3/TRBV12-4	TRBJ2-2	CASSLRQAGELFF
TRBD1	TRBV7-9	TRBJ2-7	CASSSLGTGRYYEQYF
TRBD2	TRBV11-3	TRBJ2-5	CASSLGGRGGLETQYF
NA	TRBV5-4	TRBJ1-2	CASSPTDNYGYTF
NA	TRBV19	TRBJ1-5	CASSIVRNSNQPQHF
NA	TRBV28	TRBJ1-2	CASCLAGINYGYTF
NA	TRBV7-9	TRBJ1-6	CASSLGDSPLHF
NA	TRBV18	TRBJ1-1	CASSPTGLTEAFF
TRBD1	TRBV6-5	TRBJ1-6	CASSFRPGQGSSPLHF
TRBD1	TRBV5-1	TRBJ2-7	CASSLGQGILYEQYF
TRBD1	TRBV30	TRBJ2-7	CAWSGRQGYEQYF
TRBD1	TRBV30	TRBJ2-2	CAWNRGTTNTGELFF
TRBD2	TRBV11-3	TRBJ2-7	CASSSASGGTYEQYF
NA	TRBV29-1	TRBJ2-1	CSVVKGQGYNEQFF